The 29 T cell receptor beta chains below all came from one sample that was sequenced in a study of blood T cell repertoires in COVID-19. Sequencing was performed with immunoSEQ multiplex PCR; in TCRdb, only in-frame clones are kept and a portion is missing. Of about 320,000 clones in the sample, 85% were seen once. Input material: PBMCs or T cells enriched from blood (not recorded which). The receptors were sampled from a woman in her 30s who had been exposed to COVID-19.

The chain couples TRBV28 to TRBJ1-2; TRBD1 matches at 9 bases. The CDR3 contains 18 residues. The ends lost 5 bases at V and 8 bases at J; junction bases unmatched: 21. Looked up from germline, CDR1 is MDHEN and CDR2 is SYDVKM. The CDR3 here is CASSVYASTGGAIGGYTF. CDR3 sequence (DNA): TGTGCCAGCAGTGTTTATGCGAGCACAGGGGGCGCCATAGGCGGCTACACCTTC.

The rearrangement links TRBV5-6 to TRBJ2-5; 7 bases fit TRBD1. This CDR3 comprises 14 residues. With 0 bases clipped from V and 3 bases from J, the junction kept 2 bases outside the gene matches. Looked up from germline, CDR1 is SGHDT and CDR2 is YYEEEE. The CDR3 coding sequence is TGTGCCAGCAGCTTGGCCGGGACAGAAGAGACCCAGTACTTC. It is translated as CASSLAGTEETQYF.

The rearrangement uses TRBV5-1 and TRBJ2-5; D possibly corresponds to TRBD1 (6 bases). CDR1 and CDR2 from the germline V gene are SGHRS and YFSETQ. V dropped 2 bases and J dropped 3 bases, with 8 bases sitting between them. This CDR3 spans 13 amino acids. The CDR3 protein is CASSFTGKETQYF. The CDR3 DNA follows: TGCGCCAGCAGCTTTACAGGGAAAGAGACCCAGTACTTC.

V gene TRBV2 combines with J gene TRBJ1-3; 7 bases are shared with TRBD1. Germline CDR1 reads SNHLY; CDR2 reads FYNNEI. J lost 1 base, V lost 4 bases, and 7 bases had no gene match. The CDR3 spans 16 residues. The CDR3 region is CASSGDRAVSGNTIYF. CDR3 DNA: TGTGCCAGCAGTGGTGACAGGGCGGTATCTGGAAACACCATATATTTT.

The chain links TRBV5-1 to TRBJ2-7, with 8 bases fitting TRBD2. V dropped 0 bases and J dropped 5; count of bases not matched to a gene: 7. The CDR3 is 15 residues long. Per germline, CDR1 SGHRS and CDR2 YFSETQ. The CDR3 DNA follows: TGCGCCAGCAGCTTGGAAGCTAGCGGGCGTGACGAGCAGTACTTC. Its protein is CASSLEASGRDEQYF.

This chain connects TRBV9 to TRBJ1-2; 10 bases are shared with TRBD1. The V segment lost 4 bases and the J segment 4 bases; nucleotides outside the gene matches: 16. The CDR3 is 18 residues long. From germline, CDR1 is SGDLS and CDR2 YYNGEE. Here the CDR3 reads CASSRGAGTGVSSYGYTF. The CDR3 coding sequence is TGTGCCAGCAGCCGGGGGGCGGGGACAGGGGTGTCCTCCTATGGCTACACCTTC.

CDR3 amino acids: CASSEDRVNEQFF. CDR3 nucleotide sequence: TGTGCCAGCAGCGAGGACAGGGTCAATGAGCAGTTCTTC. The chain recombines TRBV9 with TRBJ2-1; TRBD1 agrees at 8 bases. Losses at the gene ends were 3 bases for V and 6 bases for J; bases not matched to a gene: 2. This CDR3 spans 13 amino acids. CDR1 is SGDLS, CDR2 YYNGEE, per germline.

The genes are TRBV4-2 and TRBJ1-2; D ambiguous. V lost 2 bases to trimming and J lost 7 bases, with 17 bases between them. CDR1 and CDR2 from the germline V gene are LGHNA and YNFKEQ. The CDR3 length is 15 residues. CDR3 DNA sequence: TGTGCCAGCAGCCAACTGGACTCTCCTGCGGGTGGCTACACCTTC. Encoded protein: CASSQLDSPAGGYTF.

The chain recombines TRBV19 with TRBJ1-3; 11 bases match TRBD1. CDR1 is LNHDA, CDR2 SQIVND, per germline (reference sequence). The V segment lost 7 bases and the J segment 5 bases; nucleotides outside the gene matches: 4. The CDR3 totals 14 residues. CDR3 protein: CASTRTGGRNTIYF. CDR3 DNA: TGTGCCAGTACTCGGACAGGGGGCAGAAACACCATATATTTT.

The J gene is TRBJ1-2, the V gene TRBV9, with D possibly matching TRBD1 (5 bases). Trimming cost V 0 bases and J 8 bases, with 14 bases left between them. The CDR3 sequence is 14 residues long. CDR1 SGDLS and CDR2 YYNGEE come from the germline V gene. CDR3 region: CASSVDEAGEGYTF. The CDR3 nucleotides are TGTGCCAGCAGCGTAGACGAGGCGGGGGAAGGCTACACCTTC.

This sequence joins TRBV27 and TRBJ2-7; possible D gene TRBD1, 5 bases. This CDR3 comprises 13 residues. Germline V gene lookup returns CDR1 MNHEY and CDR2 SMNVEV (reference sequence). With 2 bases removed from V and 1 base from J, the gap between germline ends came to 6 bases. The CDR3 DNA reads as TGTGCCAGCAGTTTAACAGGTTCCTACGAGCAGTACTTC. Its protein is CASSLTGSYEQYF.

This clone was detected a few times. V and J are TRBV23-1 and TRBJ2-1; 10 nucleotides align to TRBD2. TRBV23-1 is recorded as an ORF, its role being uncertain. V lost 4 bases, J lost 0 bases, and 3 bases stayed unmatched. CDR3 size: 16 residues. CDR3 nucleotide sequence: TGCGCCAGCAGTCCCAAGCGGGGGGGCTCCTACAATGAGCAGTTCTTC. This translates into CASSPKRGGSYNEQFF.

The V gene is TRBV5-1, the J gene TRBJ2-1; 12 nucleotides match TRBD2. The CDR3 is 15 amino acids. Germline CDR1 SGHRS, CDR2 YFSETQ. Unmatched junction bases numbered 6, after V lost 2 bases and J lost 9 bases. CDR3 protein: CASSLGLAGYGEQFF. The CDR3 nucleotides read TGCGCCAGCAGCTTAGGACTAGCGGGATACGGTGAGCAGTTCTTC.

V usage is TRBV7-2 and J usage is TRBJ2-7; 11 bases are a match to TRBD1. Germline CDR1 is SGHTA and CDR2 is FQGNSA. V lost 6 bases and J lost 5; bases outside the gene matches: 6. There are 14 residues in the CDR3. CDR3 DNA sequence: TGTGCCAGCAGTCTCGGACAGGGGGCCCACGAGCAGTACTTC. Translating it yields CASSLGQGAHEQYF.

CDR3 bases: TGCGCCAGGGGGATCAGGGTTGGAAAGTTTCTCTACAATGAGCAGTTCTTC. Translated, it gives CARGIRVGKFLYNEQFF. This chain links TRBV4-3 with TRBJ2-1; the D gene is possibly TRBD1 (5 bases). Trimming removed 9 bases at V and 3 bases at J, with 24 bases between. The CDR3 contains 17 residues. Germline-derived CDR1 and CDR2 are LGHNA and YSLEER.

The chain is built from TRBV19 and TRBJ2-5; 10 bases fit TRBD2. The germline V gene has CDR1 LNHDA and CDR2 SQIVND (reference sequence). The CDR3 spans 13 residues. The V segment lost 4 bases and the J segment 5 bases; nucleotides outside the gene matches: 1. CDR3 loop: CASSTAGGETQYF. The CDR3 nucleotides are TGTGCCAGTAGTACAGCGGGGGGGGAGACCCAGTACTTC. The full variable domain, with the rest looked up from reference TRBV19 and TRBJ2-5, is DGGITQSPKYLFRKEGQNVTLSCEQNLNHDAMYWYRQDPGQGLRLIYYSQIVNDFQKGDIAEGYSVSREKKESFPLTVTSAQKNPTAFYLCASSTAGGETQYFGPGTRLLVL.

The chain couples TRBV25-1 to TRBJ2-7; TRBD2 matches 9 bases. Trimming cost V 2 bases and J 4 bases; bases outside gene matches: 9. CDR1 and CDR2 (germline): MGHDK, SYGVNS. The CDR3 totals 16 residues. The CDR3 sequence: CASSEGLAGEGYEQYF. The CDR3 DNA reads TGTGCCAGCAGTGAAGGGTTAGCGGGAGAGGGATACGAGCAGTACTTC.

Concerning this clone itself: A junction boundary mismatches the germline segment, possibly from a read error. This chain joins TRBV7-7 and TRBJ2-1; TRBD1 matches at 8 bases. This CDR3 comprises 15 residues. Germline V gives CDR1 SSHAT, CDR2 FNYEAQ (reference sequence). DNA of the CDR3: TGTGCTAGCAGCTCGACAGGGGTAGAAAACAATGAGCAGTTCTTC. Protein sequence: CASSSTGVENNEQFF.

V usage is TRBV4-1 and J usage is TRBJ2-1, with 11 bases identical to TRBD2. Looked up from germline, CDR1 is MGHRA and CDR2 is YSYEKL. With 2 bases clipped from V and 8 bases from J, the junction kept 11 bases outside the gene matches. This CDR3 region has 17 residues. This CDR3 is CASSQKGLAAARDEQFF. CDR3 DNA sequence: TGCGCCAGCAGCCAAAAGGGACTAGCGGCGGCTAGGGATGAGCAGTTCTTC.

V gene TRBV12-3 or TRBV12-4 combines with J gene TRBJ1-5; unclear D gene. The CDR3 spans 13 residues. V was clipped by 6 bases and J by 4 bases, with 10 bases between them. In DNA form, the CDR3 reads TGTGCCAGCAGCCTAAAATGGAATCAGCCCCAGCATTTT. Encoded protein: CASSLKWNQPQHF.

This sequence joins TRBV12-3 or TRBV12-4 and TRBJ2-3; D is possibly TRBD2 (7 bases). Trimming took 3 bases from V and 12 from J, leaving 16 bases between them. This CDR3 comprises 13 residues. The CDR3 sequence: CASSFSPGGRQYF. CDR3 nucleotide sequence: TGTGCCAGCAGTTTCAGTCCGGGGGGCCGTCAGTATTTT.

The chain is built from TRBV11-2 and TRBJ1-4; D may be TRBD1 (5 bases). Germline CDR1 and CDR2: SGHAT and FQNNGV. V lost 4 bases and J lost 10, with 13 bases in between. This CDR3 has 13 amino acids. In DNA form, the CDR3 reads TGTGCCAGCAGCTCAGGGCGAAGGGGAAAACTGTTTTTT. This translates into CASSSGRRGKLFF.

The V call is TRBV30, the J call TRBJ1-6, with D possibly being TRBD1 (6 bases). CDR1 is GTSNPN, CDR2 SVGIG, per germline (reference sequence). The CDR3 runs 16 residues. V was trimmed by 0 bases and J by 2 bases, leaving 11 bases between them. CDR3 sequence reads: CAWSVRRTAYNSPLHF. CDR3 in DNA: TGTGCCTGGAGTGTACGCCGGACAGCCTATAATTCACCCCTCCACTTT.

The genes are TRBV9 and TRBJ1-4, with D unclear. The germline V and J ends were trimmed by 2 bases and 3 bases, with 11 bases remaining between them. Looked up from germline, CDR1 is SGDLS and CDR2 is YYNGEE. The CDR3 totals 15 residues. The CDR3 DNA reads as TGTGCCAGCAGCGTCTACCCGAGTCCTAATGAAAAACTGTTTTTT. Its protein product is CASSVYPSPNEKLFF.

The V call is TRBV2, the J call TRBJ1-2; 9 bases are a match to TRBD1. This CDR3 has 13 residues. Unmatched junction bases numbered 0, after V lost 1 base and J lost 6 bases. Germline V gene lookup returns CDR1 SNHLY and CDR2 FYNNEI. CDR3 region: CASSEDRGHGYTF. DNA for the CDR3: TGTGCCAGCAGTGAAGACAGGGGGCATGGCTACACCTTC.

This clone was seen many times. The same CDR3 is also encoded by other DNA sequences in this sample. CDR3 sequence: CASSLPSSGSSYNEQFF. The DNA of the CDR3 is TGTGCCAGCAGTTTACCATCAAGCGGGAGCTCCTACAATGAGCAGTTCTTC. The genes are TRBV28 and TRBJ2-1; 8 bases fit TRBD2. CDR3 length: 17 residues. In germline, CDR1 is MDHEN, CDR2 SYDVKM. V dropped 2 bases and J dropped 0; count of bases not matched to a gene: 6.

The gene calls are TRBV9 and TRBJ2-3; D possibly corresponds to TRBD2 (5 bases). V was shortened by 2 bases and J by 1 base, with 14 bases between the two germline ends. Germline V CDR1 and CDR2: SGDLS, YYNGEE. This CDR3 has 16 residues. In nucleotides, the CDR3 is TGTGCCAGCAGCGTTTTGCACGGGATGGGCACAGATACGCAGTATTTT. Its protein product is CASSVLHGMGTDTQYF.

This clone was observed once. The V and J genes are TRBV6-2 or TRBV6-3 and TRBJ2-7, with D possibly TRBD1 on 5 matching bases. The germline V gene has CDR1 MNHEY and CDR2 SVGEGT. This CDR3 is built from 12 residues. The ends were cut back, 6 bases at V and 0 bases at J, with 6 bases in the middle. CDR3 sequence: CASSDSSYEQYF. The CDR3 region has the DNA TGTGCCAGCAGCGACAGCTCCTACGAGCAGTACTTC.

The CDR3 DNA reads as TGTGCCAGCAGCAGACAGGGGGGGACCTACGAGCAGTACTTC. It codes for CASSRQGGTYEQYF. The genes are TRBV9 and TRBJ2-7; TRBD1 matches at 9 bases. Germline V gives CDR1 SGDLS, CDR2 YYNGEE. V lost 4 bases to trimming and J lost 2 bases; unmatched junction nucleotides: 4. The CDR3 extends over 14 amino acids.